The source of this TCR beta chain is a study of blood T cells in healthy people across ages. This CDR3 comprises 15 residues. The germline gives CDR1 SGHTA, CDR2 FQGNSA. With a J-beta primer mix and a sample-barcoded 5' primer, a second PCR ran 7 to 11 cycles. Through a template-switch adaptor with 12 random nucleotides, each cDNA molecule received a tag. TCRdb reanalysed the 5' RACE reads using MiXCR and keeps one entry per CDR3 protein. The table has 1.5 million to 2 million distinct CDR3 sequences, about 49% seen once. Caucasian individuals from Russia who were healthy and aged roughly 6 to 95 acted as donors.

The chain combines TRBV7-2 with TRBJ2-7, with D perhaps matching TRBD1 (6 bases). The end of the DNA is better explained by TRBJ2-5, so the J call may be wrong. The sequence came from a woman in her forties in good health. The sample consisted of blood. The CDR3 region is CASSLPPTRGETQYF. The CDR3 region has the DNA TGTGCCAGCAGCTTGCCGCCAACTAGGGGGGAGACCCAGTACTTC.